The 14 T cell receptor beta chains below all came from one sample that was sequenced in a study of T cell repertoires in cytomegalovirus infection. Via MiXCR, TCRdb re-called the reads, giving one row per CDR3 protein. The table shows roughly 600,000 distinct CDR3 sequences, with roughly a quarter occurring only once. The sequenced sample was CD8+ T cells from PBMCs. The receptors stem from a human donor in good health (CMV status not recorded). Some clones in this sample may be carry-over from other donors' samples.

V and J are TRBV7-6 and TRBJ2-1; no firm D call. CDR3 length equals 14 residues. Germline CDR1 SGHVS, CDR2 FNYEAQ. Trimming shortened V by 4 bases and J by 7 bases, and 14 bases separated the two germline ends. The CDR3 sequence: CASSSTSRVNEQFF. The CDR3 DNA reads as TGTGCCAGCAGCTCCACGAGTAGGGTAAATGAGCAGTTCTTC.

The rearrangement joins TRBV14 to TRBJ2-1, with TRBD2 as a possible D gene (6 bases). Germline V gene data show CDR1 as SGHDN and CDR2 as FVKESK. The CDR3 sequence is 16 residues long. V was cut by 0 bases and J by 0 bases, with 9 bases left in between. The CDR3 bases are TGTGCCAGCAGCCAAGATTGGGGAGGCTCCTACAATGAGCAGTTCTTC. It translates to CASSQDWGGSYNEQFF.

This clonotype counts as large (0.1 to 1%). The V gene is TRBV10-3, the J gene TRBJ1-1; D uncertain. The CDR3 is 12 amino acids. Looked up from germline, CDR1 is ENHRY and CDR2 is SYGVKD. The V gene lost 0 bases and the J gene lost 4 bases, with 3 bases spanning the gap. CDR3 sequence: CAISESTTEAFF. In DNA form, the CDR3 reads TGTGCCATCAGTGAGTCAACCACTGAAGCTTTCTTT.

Comment on this clonotype: It may be a read error: a sequence one base away is much more abundant. The DNA of the CDR3 is TGTGCCAGCAGCTTGGCAGGGTTCAACACTAAAGCTTTCTTT. It specifies CASSLAGFNTKAFF. The rearrangement joins TRBV5-6 to TRBJ1-1, with TRBD1 as a possible D gene (5 bases). The CDR3 has 14 amino acids. Germline V lookup: CDR1 SGHDT, CDR2 YYEEEE.

This clonotype was found many times. The chain has TRBV7-8 and TRBJ2-7; D unresolved. The germline V gene has CDR1 SGHVS and CDR2 FQNEAQ. V was cut by 1 base and J by 7 bases, with 11 bases left in between. This CDR3 has 13 residues. This chain's CDR3 is CASSLGPSWEQYF. DNA of the CDR3: TGTGCCAGCAGCTTAGGGCCTTCGTGGGAGCAGTACTTC.

Ten or more counts support this clonotype. The V gene is TRBV7-2, the J gene TRBJ2-1; 10 bases line up with TRBD2. The CDR3 has 16 residues. The germline gives CDR1 SGHTA, CDR2 FQGNSA. V lost 0 bases, J lost 2 bases, and 1 base stayed unmatched. DNA for the CDR3: TGTGCCAGCAGCTTAGCACTAGCGGGGCCCTACAATGAGCAGTTCTTC. It codes for CASSLALAGPYNEQFF.

Details on this clonotype: This clone may be a read error of a much larger clone one base away. The rearrangement uses TRBV7-3 and TRBJ2-6; TRBD1 might be the D (6 bases). The CDR3 totals 15 residues. Germline-derived CDR1 and CDR2 are SGHTA and FQGTGA. The CDR3 protein is CASAQGKSGTNVLTF. CDR3 bases: TGTGCCAGCGCACAGGGAAAATCTGGGACCAACGTCCTGACTTTC.

This clonotype was detected ten times or more. The chain links TRBV7-2 to TRBJ2-1; D uncertain. The CDR3 has 12 amino acids. Germline V lookup: CDR1 SGHTA, CDR2 FQGNSA. V lost 2 bases and J lost 9, with 8 bases in between. The CDR3 region has the DNA TGTGCCAGCAGCTTATTTCCCGGTGAGCAGTTCTTC. Translation: CASSLFPGEQFF.

The chain is built from TRBV29-1 and TRBJ2-7, with D maybe TRBD2 (6 bases). The V end lost 7 bases, the J end lost 0 bases, and 10 bases lay between the germline ends. Germline CDR1 is SQVTM and CDR2 is ANQGSEA. The CDR3 has 12 residues. The CDR3 protein is CSAGVSSYEQYV. The CDR3 DNA sequence: TGCAGCGCGGGAGTTAGCTCCTACGAGCAGTACGTC.

This clonotype was found many times. J is TRBJ2-1 and V is TRBV6-5; D unresolved. Germline CDR1 is MNHEY and CDR2 is SVGAGI. Between the trimmed V and J ends, which lost 0 bases and 8 bases, there was a span of 8 bases. This CDR3 is built from 13 residues. CDR3 amino acids: CASSYSTAHEQFF. The DNA of the CDR3 is TGTGCCAGCAGTTACTCGACGGCCCATGAGCAGTTCTTC.

V usage is TRBV6-6 and J usage is TRBJ2-7; maybe TRBD1 (6 bases). V lost 5 bases and J 4 bases, leaving 12 bases between the germline ends. The CDR3 spans 13 residues. CDR1 is MNHNY, CDR2 SVGAGI, per germline (reference sequence). The DNA of the CDR3 is TGTGCCAGCAGTCGGGACACCTATTACGAGCAGTACTTC. Translating gives CASSRDTYYEQYF.

This clonotype was observed many times. The chain uses TRBV28 and TRBJ2-2, with unresolved D. The CDR3 runs 11 residues. Germline V gene data show CDR1 as MDHEN and CDR2 as SYDVKM. With 8 bases removed from V and 2 bases from J, the gap between germline ends came to 3 bases. Here the CDR3 DNA reads TGTGCCAGCCTTAACACCGGGGAGCTGTTTTTT. Amino acid sequence: CASLNTGELFF. The full variable domain, completed using reference TRBV28 and TRBJ2-2, is DVKVTQSSRYLVKRTGEKVFLECVQDMDHENMFWYRQDPGLGLRLIYFSYDVKMKEKGDIPEGYSVSREKKERFSLILESASTNQTSMYLCASLNTGELFFGEGSRLTVL.

Worth noting for this clonotype: A much more abundant neighbour one base away suggests this may be a read error. The chain recombines TRBV7-8 with TRBJ2-5; D is ambiguous. CDR3 length equals 16 residues. The V gene's germline CDR1 is SGHVS and CDR2 FQNEAQ. The CDR3 spells CANSRYVDAYQETQYF. The DNA for the CDR3 is TGTGCCAACAGCCGATATGTTGACGCGTACCAAGAGACCCAGTACTTC.

As regards this clonotype: This sequence may be a read error, since a much larger clone differs from it by one base. The chain employs TRBV20-1 and TRBJ2-7; weak D call: TRBD2 (5 bases). CDR3 size: 15 residues. In germline, CDR1 is DFQATT, CDR2 SNEGSKA (reference sequence). Trimming shortened V by 4 bases and J by 7 bases, and 23 bases separated the two germline ends. The CDR3 is CSAIFRAPSFEEQYF. The CDR3 DNA reads TGCAGTGCTATTTTTCGGGCACCTAGCTTTGAGGAGCAGTACTTC.